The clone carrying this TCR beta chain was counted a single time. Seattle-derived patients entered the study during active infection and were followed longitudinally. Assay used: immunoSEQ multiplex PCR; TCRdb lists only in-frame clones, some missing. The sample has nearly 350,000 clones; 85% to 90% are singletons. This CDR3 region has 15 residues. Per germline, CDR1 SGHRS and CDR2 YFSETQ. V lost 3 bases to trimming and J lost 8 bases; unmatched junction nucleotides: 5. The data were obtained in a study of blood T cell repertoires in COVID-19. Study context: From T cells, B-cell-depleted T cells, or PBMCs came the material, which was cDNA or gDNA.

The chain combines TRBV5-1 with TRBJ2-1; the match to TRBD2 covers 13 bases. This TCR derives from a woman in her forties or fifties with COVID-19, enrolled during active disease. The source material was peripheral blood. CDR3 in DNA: TGCGCCAGCAGCTCGACTAGCGGGAGGATGCATGAGCAGTTCTTC. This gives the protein CASSSTSGRMHEQFF.